The clone carrying this TCR beta chain was seen only a few times. The V and J ends lost 3 bases and 2 bases respectively, with 11 bases between them. CDR1 and CDR2 from the germline V gene are ENHRY and SYGVKD. This CDR3 contains 14 residues. These data belong to a study of identical twins. TCRdb reprocessed the 5' RACE reads via MiXCR and lists one record per CDR3 protein. The table has about 520,000 distinct CDR3 sequences, about 20% seen once; the top ten hold approximately 0.95%. In addition, the sample was reused for a study of T cells expressing NK-cell markers. Per that paper: Sorted CD3+CD56-NKG2C+, CD3+CD56+NKG2C- and CD3+CD56+NKG2C+ T cells were the source of the TCR beta repertoires. The study found dominant NKG2C+ clonotypes at about 1.0-7.0% of CD8+ T cells in five or six donors.

This TCR came from a young woman in good health. J is TRBJ2-7 and V is TRBV10-3; tentatively, D is TRBD1 (6 bases). What was sequenced was CD4+ T cells sorted from blood. The DNA for the CDR3 is TGTGCCATCAGTGACAGGGACAAGACCTACGAGCAGTACTTC. Its translation is CAISDRDKTYEQYF.